This T cell receptor (beta chain) was sequenced in a study of cytomegalovirus exposure and HLA in healthy donors. Study-wide results and caveats: The majority of CMV-associated TCR beta chains were reported as apparently HLA-restricted in a later analysis.

V gave up 3 bases and J gave up 3 bases, with 8 bases separating them. CDR1 and CDR2 from the germline V gene are MNHEY and SVGAGI. The CDR3 loop spans 13 amino acids. A remark on this clone: The antigen is undetermined.

The PCR employed 60 Vbeta primers together with 13 Jbeta primers. Sequencing used immunoSEQ multiplex PCR; TCRdb keeps in-frame clones, though not all of them. The sample includes about 70,000 clones, just over 85% seen only once; the top ten take roughly 2%. The V call is TRBV6-5, the J call TRBJ1-1, with a weak D call TRBD1 (5 bases). The clonotype was recovered from a woman between 25 and 40 years old in good health and CMV-seronegative. Material: PBMCs. This CDR3 reads CASSYKGDTEAFF. The CDR3 nucleotides read TGTGCCAGCAGTTATAAAGGGGACACTGAAGCTTTCTTT.